Below are 12 T cell receptor beta chains sequenced from a single sample in a study of T cells after yellow fever vaccination. TCRdb re-derived calls from the 5' RACE reads in MiXCR, one entry per CDR3 protein. The table includes a few hundred thousand distinct CDR3 sequences, 6.8% detected once. Material: PBMCs, obtained about 49 days after the first yellow fever vaccination. Every receptor here comes from a man aged 18-30 years who received the YFV17D yellow fever vaccine.

This clonotype came up a few times. The V gene is TRBV7-2, the J gene TRBJ1-5; D not certain. In germline, CDR1 is SGHTA, CDR2 FQGNSA. Between the trimmed V and J ends, which lost 5 bases and 9 bases, there was a span of 14 bases. The CDR3 is made up of 13 amino acids. The CDR3 DNA sequence: TGTGCCAGCAGCGCGATTACCTGGGGGCCCCAGCATTTT. It is translated as CASSAITWGPQHF.

As DNA, the CDR3 is TGTGCCACCAGTGATAGGAACACTGAAGCTTTCTTT. This gives the protein CATSDRNTEAFF. The rearrangement uses TRBV24-1 and TRBJ1-1, with D hard to call. From germline, CDR1 is KGHDR and CDR2 SFDVKD. This CDR3 has 12 residues. V lost 3 bases and J 1 base, leaving 2 bases between the germline ends.

The CDR3: CSVAGGQTSTDTQYF. In DNA form, the CDR3 reads TGCAGCGTGGCAGGGGGACAGACTAGCACAGATACGCAGTATTTT. This chain uses TRBV29-1 with TRBJ2-3; 7 bases agree with TRBD1. Trimming at V came to 6 bases and at J to 0 bases, leaving 9 bases not matched to a gene. CDR3 length: 15 amino acids. Germline CDR1 is SQVTM and CDR2 is ANQGSEA.

This clonotype has just a few counts. The rearrangement links TRBV3-1 to TRBJ2-5; maybe TRBD1 (6 bases). This CDR3 has 14 amino acids. With 5 bases removed from V and 5 bases from J, the gap between germline ends came to 15 bases. CDR1 is LGHDT and CDR2 is YNNKEL in the germline V gene (reference sequence). This CDR3 reads CASSYTGPSETQYF. CDR3 coding DNA: TGTGCCAGCAGCTACACAGGGCCATCGGAGACCCAGTACTTC.

In its sample, this clonotype was seen many times. CDR3 bases: TGCGCCAGCAGCCAAGAGCGACGGGGAGTCGATGAGCAGTTCTTC. Protein product: CASSQERRGVDEQFF. The rearrangement uses TRBV4-1 and TRBJ2-1; the D gene is possibly TRBD2 (5 bases). There are 15 residues in the CDR3. CDR1 is MGHRA, CDR2 YSYEKL, per germline. Trimming removed 0 bases at V and 8 bases at J, with 14 bases between.

This clonotype has ten or more counts. The chain links TRBV6-2 or TRBV6-3 to TRBJ2-1, with 12 bases that match TRBD2. V shed 10 bases and J 0 bases; nucleotides not matched to a gene: 4. CDR3 size: 15 residues. Germline V gene lookup returns CDR1 MNHEY and CDR2 SVGEGT. The CDR3 nucleotides read TGTGCCAAGACTAGCGGGGGTATCTCCTACAATGAGCAGTTCTTC. It specifies CAKTSGGISYNEQFF.

The rearrangement joins TRBV15 to TRBJ1-5; D might be TRBD1 (5 bases). The germline V gene has CDR1 LNHNV and CDR2 YYDKDF (reference sequence). The CDR3 is 16 residues long. V was cut by 5 bases and J by 2 bases, with 16 bases left in between. In DNA, the CDR3 is TGTGCCACCAGCCCCGGGGTCAGGGTTGGCAATCAGCCCCAGCATTTT. It codes for CATSPGVRVGNQPQHF.

This clonotype was seen a handful of times. The V gene is TRBV5-1, the J gene TRBJ2-1, with TRBD2 matching over 8 bases. Trimming at V came to 6 bases and at J to 8 bases, leaving 7 bases not matched to a gene. CDR1 is SGHRS, CDR2 YFSETQ, per germline. The CDR3 spans 13 residues. CDR3 sequence (DNA): TGCGCCAGCAAATCCGGGGGGGCCGATGAGCAGTTCTTC. Amino acid sequence: CASKSGGADEQFF.

The chain couples TRBV15 to TRBJ2-5, with D perhaps matching TRBD2 (5 bases). CDR3 length: 13 amino acids. V was shortened by 3 bases and J by 0 bases, with 5 bases between the two germline ends. The germline CDR1 and CDR2 sequences are LNHNV and YYDKDF (reference sequence). CDR3 protein: CATSRDYQETQYF. CDR3 DNA: TGTGCCACCAGCAGGGACTACCAAGAGACCCAGTACTTC. The variable domain in full, with the rest retrieved from reference TRBV15 and TRBJ2-5, is DAMVIQNPRYQVTQFGKPVTLSCSQTLNHNVMYWYQQKSSQAPKLLFHYYDKDFNNEADTPDNFQSRRPNTSFCFLDIRSPGLGDTAMYLCATSRDYQETQYFGPGTRLLVL.

The chain carries TRBV10-3 and TRBJ1-4, with 7 positions matching TRBD1. Germline CDR1 is ENHRY and CDR2 is SYGVKD. J lost 8 bases, V lost 0 bases, and 9 bases had no gene match. This CDR3 has 16 amino acids. CDR3 bases: TGTGCCATCAGTGAGTCGATCGGGACAGACCTCGAAAAACTGTTTTTT. Protein sequence: CAISESIGTDLEKLFF.

In the case of this clonotype: A much larger clone sits a single nucleotide away, making a read error possible. The V call is TRBV12-5, the J call TRBJ2-1; weak D call: TRBD1 (6 bases). Germline V gene lookup returns CDR1 LGHNT and CDR2 FRNRAP. The CDR3 loop spans 16 amino acids. The V gene lost 2 bases and the J gene lost 8 bases, with 19 bases spanning the gap. Here the CDR3 DNA reads TGTGCTAGTGGTTTGTCCCCAGGGGAAAGAGGCGATGAGCAGTTCTTC. This gives the protein CASGLSPGERGDEQFF.

The V gene is TRBV28, the J gene TRBJ2-5; 8 bases align to TRBD1. This CDR3 region has 14 residues. In germline, CDR1 is MDHEN, CDR2 SYDVKM. J lost 5 bases, V lost 5 bases, and 7 bases had no gene match. CDR3 amino acids: CASSTQGAGETQYF. CDR3 DNA sequence: TGTGCCAGCAGTACGCAGGGGGCCGGGGAGACCCAGTACTTC.